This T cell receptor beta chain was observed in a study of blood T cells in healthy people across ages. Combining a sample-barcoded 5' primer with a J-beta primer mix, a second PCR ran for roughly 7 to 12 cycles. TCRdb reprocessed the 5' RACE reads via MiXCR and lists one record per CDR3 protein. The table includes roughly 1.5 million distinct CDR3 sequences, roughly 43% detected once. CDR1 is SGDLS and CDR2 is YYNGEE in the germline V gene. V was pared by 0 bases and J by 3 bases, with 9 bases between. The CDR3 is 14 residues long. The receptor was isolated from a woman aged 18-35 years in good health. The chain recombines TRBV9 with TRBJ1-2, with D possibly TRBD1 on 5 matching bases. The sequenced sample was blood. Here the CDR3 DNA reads TGTGCCAGCAGCGTAGGACAGACGCACTATGGCTACACCTTC. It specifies CASSVGQTHYGYTF.